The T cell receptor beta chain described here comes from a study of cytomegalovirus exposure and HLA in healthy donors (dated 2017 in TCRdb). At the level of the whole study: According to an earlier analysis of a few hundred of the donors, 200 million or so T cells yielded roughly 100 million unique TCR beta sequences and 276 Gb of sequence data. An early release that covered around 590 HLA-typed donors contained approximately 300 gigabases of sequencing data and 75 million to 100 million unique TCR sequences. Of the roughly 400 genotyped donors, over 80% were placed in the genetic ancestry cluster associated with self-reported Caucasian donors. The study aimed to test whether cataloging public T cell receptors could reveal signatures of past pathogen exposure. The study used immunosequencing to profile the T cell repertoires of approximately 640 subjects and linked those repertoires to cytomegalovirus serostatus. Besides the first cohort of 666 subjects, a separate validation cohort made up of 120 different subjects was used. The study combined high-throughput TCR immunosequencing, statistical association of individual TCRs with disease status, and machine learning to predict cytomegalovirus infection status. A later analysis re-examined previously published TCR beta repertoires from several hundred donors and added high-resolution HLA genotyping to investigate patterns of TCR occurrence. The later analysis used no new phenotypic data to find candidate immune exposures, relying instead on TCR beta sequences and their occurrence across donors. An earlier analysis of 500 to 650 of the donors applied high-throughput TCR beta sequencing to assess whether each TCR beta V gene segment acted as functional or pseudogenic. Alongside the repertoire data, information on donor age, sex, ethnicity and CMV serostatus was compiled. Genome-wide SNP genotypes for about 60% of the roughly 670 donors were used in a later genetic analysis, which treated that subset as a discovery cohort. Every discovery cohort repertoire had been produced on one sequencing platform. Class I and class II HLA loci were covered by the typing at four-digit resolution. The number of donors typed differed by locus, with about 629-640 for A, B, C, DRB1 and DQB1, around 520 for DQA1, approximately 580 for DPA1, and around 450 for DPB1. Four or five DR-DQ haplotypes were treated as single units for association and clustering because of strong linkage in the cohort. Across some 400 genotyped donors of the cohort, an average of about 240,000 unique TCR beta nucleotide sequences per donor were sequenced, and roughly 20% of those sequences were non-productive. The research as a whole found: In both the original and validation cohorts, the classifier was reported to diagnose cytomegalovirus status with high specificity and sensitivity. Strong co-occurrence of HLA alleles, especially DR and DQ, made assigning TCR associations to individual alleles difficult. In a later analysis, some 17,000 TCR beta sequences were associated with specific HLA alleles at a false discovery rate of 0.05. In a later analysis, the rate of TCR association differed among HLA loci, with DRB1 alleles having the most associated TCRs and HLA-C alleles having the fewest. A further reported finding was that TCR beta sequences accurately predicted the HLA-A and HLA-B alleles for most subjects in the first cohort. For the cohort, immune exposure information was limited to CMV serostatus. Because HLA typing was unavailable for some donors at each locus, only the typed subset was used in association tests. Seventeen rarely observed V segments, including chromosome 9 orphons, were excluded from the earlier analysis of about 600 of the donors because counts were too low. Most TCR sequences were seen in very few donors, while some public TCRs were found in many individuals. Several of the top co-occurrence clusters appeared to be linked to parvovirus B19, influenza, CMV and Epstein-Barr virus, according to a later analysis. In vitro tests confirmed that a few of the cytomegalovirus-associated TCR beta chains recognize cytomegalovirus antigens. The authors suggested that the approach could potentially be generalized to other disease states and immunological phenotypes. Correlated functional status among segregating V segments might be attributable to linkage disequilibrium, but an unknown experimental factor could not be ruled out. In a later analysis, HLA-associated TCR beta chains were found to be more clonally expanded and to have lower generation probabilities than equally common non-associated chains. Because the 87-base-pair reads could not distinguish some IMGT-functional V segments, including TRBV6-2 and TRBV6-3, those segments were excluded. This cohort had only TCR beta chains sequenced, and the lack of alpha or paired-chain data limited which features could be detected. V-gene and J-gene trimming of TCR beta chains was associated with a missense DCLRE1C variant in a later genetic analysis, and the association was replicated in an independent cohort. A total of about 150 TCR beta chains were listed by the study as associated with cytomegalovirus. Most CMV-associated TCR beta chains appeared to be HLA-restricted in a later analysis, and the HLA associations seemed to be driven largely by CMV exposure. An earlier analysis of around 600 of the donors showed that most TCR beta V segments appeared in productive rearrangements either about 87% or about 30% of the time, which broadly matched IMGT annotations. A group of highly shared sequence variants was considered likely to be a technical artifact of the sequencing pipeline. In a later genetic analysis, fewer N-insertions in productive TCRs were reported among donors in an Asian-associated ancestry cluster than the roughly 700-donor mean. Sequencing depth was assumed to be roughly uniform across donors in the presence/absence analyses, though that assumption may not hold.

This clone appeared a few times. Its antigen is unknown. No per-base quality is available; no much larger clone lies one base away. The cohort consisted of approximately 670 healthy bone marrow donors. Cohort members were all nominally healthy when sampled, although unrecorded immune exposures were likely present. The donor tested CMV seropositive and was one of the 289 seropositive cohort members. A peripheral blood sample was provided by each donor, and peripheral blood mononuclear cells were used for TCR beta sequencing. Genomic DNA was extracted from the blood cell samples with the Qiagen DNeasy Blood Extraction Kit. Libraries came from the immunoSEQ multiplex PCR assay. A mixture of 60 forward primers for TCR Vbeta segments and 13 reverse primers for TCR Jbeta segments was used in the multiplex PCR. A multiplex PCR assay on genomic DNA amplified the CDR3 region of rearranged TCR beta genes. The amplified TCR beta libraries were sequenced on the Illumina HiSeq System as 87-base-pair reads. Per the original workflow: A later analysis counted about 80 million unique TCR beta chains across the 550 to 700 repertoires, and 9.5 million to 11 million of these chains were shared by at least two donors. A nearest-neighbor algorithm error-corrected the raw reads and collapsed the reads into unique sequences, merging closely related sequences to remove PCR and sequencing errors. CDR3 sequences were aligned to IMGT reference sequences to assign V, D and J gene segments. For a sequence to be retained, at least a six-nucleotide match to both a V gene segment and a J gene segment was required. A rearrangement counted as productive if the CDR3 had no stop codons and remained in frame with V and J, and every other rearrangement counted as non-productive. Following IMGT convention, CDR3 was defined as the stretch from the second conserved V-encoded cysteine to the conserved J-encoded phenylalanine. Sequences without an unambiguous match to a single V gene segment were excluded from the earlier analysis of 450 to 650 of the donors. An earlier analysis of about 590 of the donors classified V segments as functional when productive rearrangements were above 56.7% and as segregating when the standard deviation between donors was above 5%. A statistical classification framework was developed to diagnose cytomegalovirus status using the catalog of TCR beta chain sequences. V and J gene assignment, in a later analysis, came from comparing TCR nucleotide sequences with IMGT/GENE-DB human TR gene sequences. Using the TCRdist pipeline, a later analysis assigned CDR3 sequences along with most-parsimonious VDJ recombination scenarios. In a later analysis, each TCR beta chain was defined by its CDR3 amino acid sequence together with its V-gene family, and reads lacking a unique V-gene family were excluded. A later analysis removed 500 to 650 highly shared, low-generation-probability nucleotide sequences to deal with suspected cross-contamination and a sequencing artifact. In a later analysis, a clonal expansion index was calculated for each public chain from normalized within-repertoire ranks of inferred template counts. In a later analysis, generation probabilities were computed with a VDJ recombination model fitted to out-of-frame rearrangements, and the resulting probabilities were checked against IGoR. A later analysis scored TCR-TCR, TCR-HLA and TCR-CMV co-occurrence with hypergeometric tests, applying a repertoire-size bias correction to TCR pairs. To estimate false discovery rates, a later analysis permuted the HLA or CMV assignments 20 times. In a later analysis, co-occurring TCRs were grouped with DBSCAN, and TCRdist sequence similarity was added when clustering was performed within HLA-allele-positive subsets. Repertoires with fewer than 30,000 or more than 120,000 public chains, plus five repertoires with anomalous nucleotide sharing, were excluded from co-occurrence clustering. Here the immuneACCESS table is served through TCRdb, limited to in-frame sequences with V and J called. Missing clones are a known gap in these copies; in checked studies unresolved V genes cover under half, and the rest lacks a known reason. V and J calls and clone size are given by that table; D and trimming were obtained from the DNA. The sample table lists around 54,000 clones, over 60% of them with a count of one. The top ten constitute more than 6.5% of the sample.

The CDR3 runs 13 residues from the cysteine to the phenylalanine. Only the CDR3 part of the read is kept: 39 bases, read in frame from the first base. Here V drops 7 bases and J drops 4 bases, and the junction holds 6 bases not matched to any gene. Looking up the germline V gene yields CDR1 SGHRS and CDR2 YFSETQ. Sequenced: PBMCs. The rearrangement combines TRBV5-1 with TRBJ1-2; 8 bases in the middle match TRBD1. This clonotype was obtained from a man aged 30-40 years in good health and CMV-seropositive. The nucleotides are TGCGCCAGCGAACCCGGGACAGGCTATGGCTACACCTTC. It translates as CASEPGTGYGYTF.